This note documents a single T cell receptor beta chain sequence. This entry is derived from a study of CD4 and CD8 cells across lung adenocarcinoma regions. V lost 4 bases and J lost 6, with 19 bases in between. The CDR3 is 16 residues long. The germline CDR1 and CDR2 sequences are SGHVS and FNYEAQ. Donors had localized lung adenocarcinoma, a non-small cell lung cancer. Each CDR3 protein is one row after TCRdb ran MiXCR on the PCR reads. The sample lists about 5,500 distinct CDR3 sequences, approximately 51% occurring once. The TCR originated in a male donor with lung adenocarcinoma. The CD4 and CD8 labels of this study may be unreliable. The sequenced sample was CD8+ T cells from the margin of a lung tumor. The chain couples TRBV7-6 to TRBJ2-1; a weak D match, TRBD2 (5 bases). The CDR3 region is CASSSLAHPTLNEQFF. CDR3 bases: TGTGCCAGCAGCTCCCTAGCTCATCCGACCCTCAATGAGCAGTTCTTC.